The source of this T cell receptor (beta chain) is a study of blood T cell repertoires in COVID-19. About the research overall: Donors in the United States, Italy and Spain gave samples during acute or convalescent COVID-19.

Original handling: Amplification with reference gene primers provided the estimates of nucleated cell counts. The repertoire was sequenced with immunoSEQ multiplex PCR; TCRdb's copy has only in-frame clones and lacks some. V and J calls plus clone size are reproduced from that table; the DNA served to infer D and trimming. The table records about 260,000 clones, about 86% of them present only once. V lost 5 bases, J lost 6 bases, and 20 bases lay in between. The length of the CDR3 is 16 residues. Germline CDR1 MNHEY, CDR2 SMNVEV (reference sequence). This clone came up a few times. The origin of this receptor is a young man with active or convalescent COVID-19. The chain joins TRBV27 to TRBJ1-5; no definite D call. Sequencing was carried out using peripheral blood. DNA for the CDR3: TGTGCCAGCAGTCGTAAAGGCCGGGAGGTCAGTCAGCCCCAGCATTTT. Its protein is CASSRKGREVSQPQHF.